What follows describes a single T cell receptor beta chain. Its antigen remains undetermined. Base qualities are missing; no much larger clone stands one base away. The record originates from a study of cytomegalovirus exposure and HLA in healthy donors (dated by TCRdb to between 2016 and 2019). General notes on the study: In an earlier analysis of several hundred of the donors, approximately 260 Gb of sequence data and 100 million or so unique TCR beta sequences from 150 million to 200 million T cells were reported. Among the approximately 420 genotyped donors, approximately 76% belonged to the genetic ancestry cluster associated with self-reported Caucasian donors. An earlier analysis of 587 of the donors applied high-throughput TCR beta sequencing to assess whether each TCR beta V gene segment acted as functional or pseudogenic. A separate validation cohort of over a hundred different subjects was used in addition to the 666-subject first cohort. Alongside the repertoire data, information on donor age, sex, ethnicity and CMV serostatus was compiled. The study was designed to test whether signatures of past pathogen exposure could be identified by cataloging public T cell receptors. On average, roughly 200,000 unique TCR beta nucleotide sequences were sequenced per donor among a few hundred genotyped donors of the cohort, with around 19% of those sequences being non-productive. Typing coverage varied by locus: roughly 620-640 donors for A, B, C, DRB1 and DQB1; approximately 500 for DQA1; about 570 for DPA1; under 490 for DPB1. Several DR-DQ haplotypes were treated as single units for association and clustering because of strong linkage in the cohort. The T cell repertoires of about 700 subjects were profiled by immunosequencing and related to cytomegalovirus serostatus. A later genetic analysis used genome-wide SNP genotypes for about three fifths of the 666 donors, treating that subset as a discovery cohort. Rather than drawing on any new phenotypic data, the later analysis identified candidate immune exposures from TCR beta sequences and the way those sequences occurred across donors. A later analysis re-analyzed previously published TCR beta repertoires from about 730 donors and added high-resolution HLA genotyping to study TCR occurrence patterns. All discovery cohort repertoires had been generated using a single sequencing platform. High-throughput TCR immunosequencing, statistical association of individual TCRs with disease status, and machine learning were combined to predict cytomegalovirus infection status. Roughly 310 gigabases of sequencing data and 80 million or so unique TCR sequences were included in an early release covering about 620 HLA-typed donors. Both class I and class II loci were covered by HLA typing, at four-digit resolution. Findings and caveats that apply to the study as a whole: For the cohort, immune exposure information was limited to CMV serostatus. A further reported finding was that TCR beta sequences accurately predicted the HLA-A and HLA-B alleles for most subjects in the first cohort. The cohort was sequenced for TCR beta chains only, and without alpha or paired-chain data the features that could be detected were limited. The authors suggested that the approach could potentially be generalized to other disease states and immunological phenotypes. Some IMGT-functional V segments, including TRBV6-2 and TRBV6-3, could not be told apart with the 87-base-pair reads, so those segments were excluded. The earlier analysis of some 560 of the donors excluded some 15 rarely observed V segments, including chromosome 9 orphons, because counts were too low. The classifier was reported to diagnose cytomegalovirus status with high specificity and sensitivity in both the original cohort and the validation cohort. Compared with the roughly 710-donor mean, donors in an Asian-associated ancestry cluster had fewer N-insertions in productive TCRs, according to a later genetic analysis. While some public TCRs were present in many individuals, most TCR sequences turned up only very rarely across donors. In a later analysis, some 18,000 TCR beta sequences were associated with specific HLA alleles at a false discovery rate of 0.05. In a later analysis, HLA-associated TCR beta chains were found to be more clonally expanded and to have lower generation probabilities than equally common non-associated chains. Correlated functional status among segregating V segments might reflect linkage disequilibrium, but an unknown experimental factor could not be ruled out. Because HLA typing was missing for some donors at each locus, association tests included only the typed subset. According to a later analysis, most CMV-associated TCR beta chains appeared to be HLA-restricted, and the HLA associations seemed to be driven largely by CMV exposure. A total of fewer than 200 TCR beta chains were listed by the study as associated with cytomegalovirus. A later analysis found that TCR association rates varied across HLA loci, with DRB1 alleles showing the most associated TCRs and HLA-C alleles the fewest. V-gene and J-gene trimming of TCR beta chains was associated with a missense DCLRE1C variant in a later genetic analysis, and the association was replicated in an independent cohort. Three of the identified cytomegalovirus-associated TCR beta chains were confirmed in vitro to be specific for cytomegalovirus antigens. According to a later analysis, parvovirus B19, influenza, CMV and Epstein-Barr virus appeared linked to several top co-occurrence clusters. Presence/absence analyses assumed roughly uniform sequencing depth across donors, an assumption that may not hold. Strong co-occurrence of HLA alleles, especially DR and DQ, made assigning TCR associations to individual alleles difficult. Broadly in line with IMGT annotations, most TCR beta V segments showed up in productive rearrangements about 90% or about 30% of the time in an earlier analysis of around 550 of the donors. A cluster of highly shared sequence variants was judged likely to be a technical artifact of the sequencing pipeline.

The cohort was made up of 500 to 850 healthy bone marrow donors. All cohort members were sampled while nominally healthy, although unrecorded immune exposures were likely present. The donor tested CMV seronegative and was one of the 352 seronegative cohort members. Each donor provided a peripheral blood sample, and peripheral blood mononuclear cells were used for TCR beta sequencing. The Qiagen DNeasy Blood Extraction Kit was used to extract genomic DNA from the blood cell samples. The method behind the library was the immunoSEQ multiplex PCR assay. The multiplex PCR relied on a mix of 60 forward primers for TCR Vbeta segments and 13 reverse primers for TCR Jbeta segments. Amplification of the CDR3 region of rearranged TCR beta genes was performed with a multiplex PCR assay on genomic DNA. Amplified TCR beta libraries were sequenced as 87-base-pair reads on the Illumina HiSeq System. On the authors' methods: A later analysis counted some 74 million unique TCR beta chains across the approximately 700 repertoires, and 9 million to 14 million of these chains were shared by at least two donors. A nearest-neighbor algorithm error-corrected the raw reads and collapsed the reads into unique sequences, merging closely related sequences to remove PCR and sequencing errors. Alignment of CDR3 sequences to IMGT reference sequences was used to assign V, D and J gene segments. For a sequence to be retained, at least a six-nucleotide match to both a V gene segment and a J gene segment was required. A rearrangement was called productive if the CDR3 had no stop codons and remained in frame with V and J, and every other rearrangement was called non-productive. CDR3 was defined by IMGT convention, running from the second conserved V-encoded cysteine to the conserved J-encoded phenylalanine. Sequences without an unambiguous match to a single V gene segment were excluded from the earlier analysis of 450 to 650 of the donors. In an earlier analysis of approximately 610 of the donors, V segments were called functional above 56.7% productive rearrangements and were called segregating when the between-donor standard deviation exceeded 5%. To diagnose cytomegalovirus status from the catalog of TCR beta chain sequences, a statistical classification framework was built. In a later analysis, V and J genes were assigned by comparing TCR nucleotide sequences against IMGT/GENE-DB human TR gene sequences. A later analysis assigned CDR3 sequences and most-parsimonious VDJ recombination scenarios with the TCRdist pipeline. In a later analysis, each TCR beta chain was defined by its CDR3 amino acid sequence together with its V-gene family, and reads lacking a unique V-gene family were excluded. In a later analysis, 500 to 650 highly shared, low-generation-probability nucleotide sequences were removed to address suspected cross-contamination and a sequencing artifact. For each public chain, a later analysis derived a clonal expansion index from normalized ranks of inferred template counts within each repertoire. A later analysis computed generation probabilities with a VDJ recombination model fitted to out-of-frame rearrangements, and checked the results against IGoR. Hypergeometric tests were used in a later analysis to score TCR-TCR, TCR-HLA and TCR-CMV co-occurrence, with a repertoire-size bias correction applied to the TCR pairs. False discovery rates were estimated in a later analysis by permuting HLA or CMV assignments 20 times. In a later analysis, co-occurring TCRs were grouped with DBSCAN, and TCRdist sequence similarity was added when clustering was performed within HLA-allele-positive subsets. Repertoires with fewer than 30,000 or more than 120,000 public chains were left out of co-occurrence clustering, as were several repertoires with anomalous nucleotide sharing. TCRdb took this table from immuneACCESS and kept in-frame rearrangements with V and J called. Such tables lack part of the clones; where checked against another copy, unresolved V genes explain under half of the gap, and the rest is unexplained. V, J and clone size were drawn from that table, and D and trimming were deduced from the DNA. The sample table records 95,000 to 100,000 clones; 65% to 80% of these occur just once. The ten largest make up about 10% of the sample.

Germline trimming amounts to 1 base on V and 8 bases on J, with 6 as the count of junction bases outside the gene matches. The germline V gene (reference sequence) yields SEHNR for CDR1 and FQNEAQ for CDR2. The CDR3 numbers 16 residues from cysteine through phenylalanine. Left in the record is the CDR3 DNA by itself, 48 bases read in frame from the first base. Source material: PBMCs. The TCR originated in a man aged 45-65 years in good health and CMV-seronegative. The sequence joins TRBV7-9 to TRBJ2-1; 12 of the junction bases match TRBD2. The CDR3 corresponds to CASSLGRLAGEDEQFF. The DNA sequence is as follows: TGTGCCAGCAGCTTAGGCCGACTAGCGGGAGAGGATGAGCAGTTCTTC.